These 16 T cell receptor beta chains originate from one sample sequenced in a study of T cells in Graves' hyperthyroidism and ophthalmopathy. The source material, RNA transcripts, was used to amplify TCR beta CDR3 regions. The primer set for the first-round RT-PCR of the TCR CDR3 was HTBI. TCRdb re-analysed the multiplex PCR reads in MiXCR, keeping a single row per CDR3 protein. This table holds 450,000 to 700,000 distinct CDR3 sequences, around 46% found once. Input material: peripheral blood or thyroid tissue (not recorded which). The receptors stem from an adult woman with Graves' disease, either hyperthyroidism or ophthalmopathy (not recorded which).

This clonotype appeared a few times. The chain couples TRBV19 to TRBJ2-6, with a weak D call TRBD1 (5 bases). Germline V CDR1 and CDR2: LNHDA, SQIVND (reference sequence). V was cut by 6 bases and J by 2 bases, with 11 bases left in between. The CDR3 extends over 15 amino acids. The CDR3 DNA sequence: TGTGCCAGTAGAGCAGGGTCCGCTGGGGCCAACGTCCTGACTTTC. This translates into CASRAGSAGANVLTF.

This clonotype was recorded many times. The chain employs TRBV7-9 and TRBJ2-7, with 7 bases identical to TRBD2. There are 14 residues in the CDR3. V lost 5 bases, J lost 4 bases, and 8 bases stayed unmatched. Germline lookup yields CDR1 SEHNR and CDR2 FQNEAQ (reference sequence). The CDR3 is CASSPLGGLYEQYF. The CDR3 nucleotides read TGTGCCAGCAGCCCCTTGGGAGGGCTGTACGAGCAGTACTTC.

This clonotype was detected many times. The chain employs TRBV7-9 and TRBJ1-2, with a possible D match to TRBD1 (5 bases). Germline CDR1 reads SEHNR; CDR2 reads FQNEAQ (reference sequence). CDR3 size: 12 residues. Trimming pared 7 bases from V and 6 bases from J, leaving 12 bases between. This chain's CDR3 is CASTPGDHGYTF. CDR3 coding DNA: TGTGCCAGCACCCCGGGGGACCATGGCTACACCTTC.

In its sample, this clonotype was seen many times. J is TRBJ1-2 and V is TRBV7-9; no reliable D call. There are 16 residues in the CDR3. V was cut by 5 bases and J by 0 bases, with 16 bases left in between. Germline V gene data show CDR1 as SEHNR and CDR2 as FQNEAQ (reference sequence). Here the CDR3 reads CASSPPPGKANYGYTF. The CDR3 DNA sequence: TGTGCCAGCAGCCCGCCCCCAGGAAAAGCTAACTATGGCTACACCTTC.

In this sample, this clonotype turned up many times. The gene calls are TRBV13 and TRBJ2-1; 12 bases map to TRBD2. This CDR3 has 15 amino acids. J lost 5 bases, V lost 4 bases, and 3 bases had no gene match. Germline CDR1 reads PRHDT; CDR2 reads FYEKMQ (reference sequence). The CDR3 DNA is TGTGCCAGCAGCTGGCCTAGCGGGAGGGACAATGAGCAGTTCTTC. Protein product: CASSWPSGRDNEQFF.

This clonotype was observed a handful of times. This sequence joins TRBV28 and TRBJ2-5; D remains ambiguous. Per the germline V gene, CDR1 is MDHEN and CDR2 is SYDVKM. V was shortened by 5 bases and J by 2 bases, with 12 bases between the two germline ends. CDR3 length: 14 amino acids. The DNA of the CDR3 is TGTGCCAGCAGTGTTACAGATAAACAAGAGACCCAGTACTTC. Its translation: CASSVTDKQETQYF.

This clonotype was observed many times. The V and J genes are TRBV4-2 and TRBJ2-7; the D gene is possibly TRBD2 (6 bases). Trimming took off 0 bases at V and 7 bases at J, with 10 bases between the two ends. The CDR3 runs to 13 residues. The germline V gene has CDR1 LGHNA and CDR2 YNFKEQ. The chain's CDR3 is CASSQETSREQYF. The CDR3 DNA is TGTGCCAGCAGCCAAGAAACTAGCCGGGAGCAGTACTTC.

The chain has TRBV24-1 and TRBJ1-5; weak D call: TRBD1 (6 bases). The germline V gene has CDR1 KGHDR and CDR2 SFDVKD. This CDR3 is built from 14 residues. Deletions cut 6 bases from V and 3 bases from J, with 11 bases between. This CDR3 reads CATSIQGTNQPQHF. The DNA of the CDR3 is TGTGCCACCAGTATACAGGGAACCAATCAGCCCCAGCATTTT.

This clonotype was seen ten or more times. It is likely a read error, because the conserved phenylalanine at the end of the CDR3 is missing. The DNA is left out, because the CDR3 cannot be placed on it with certainty; the CDR3 is given as TCRdb lists it. The V and J genes are TRBV10-2 and TRBJ2-7; the table's D call TRBD1 went unverified against the DNA. The CDR3 length equals 12 residues, ends included. Germline V gene sequence: CDR1 WSHSY, CDR2 SAAADI. CDR3 amino acids: CASSDPTGTPYL.

This clonotype occurred many times. This chain uses TRBV10-3 with TRBJ1-3; D is unresolved. With 5 bases removed from V and 2 bases from J, the gap between germline ends came to 10 bases. CDR3 length: 14 residues. CDR1 is ENHRY and CDR2 is SYGVKD in the germline V gene. The CDR3 loop is CAISSGSPGNTIYF. The CDR3 region has the DNA TGTGCCATCAGTTCCGGGAGCCCTGGAAACACCATATATTTT.

This sequence joins TRBV2 and TRBJ1-5; D gene uncertain. From germline, CDR1 is SNHLY and CDR2 FYNNEI. The CDR3 contains 13 residues. V lost 7 bases and J 8 bases, leaving 15 bases between the germline ends. The CDR3 loop is CASIEAGHKPQHF. CDR3 sequence (DNA): TGTGCCAGCATCGAGGCCGGCCACAAGCCCCAGCATTTT.

This clonotype was seen only a few times. This chain links TRBV7-3 with TRBJ2-2; 9 positions match TRBD2. CDR3 size: 16 residues. V trimming: 5 bases; J trimming: 6 bases; junction bases outside the gene matches: 10. Germline CDR1 is SGHTA and CDR2 is FQGTGA. For the CDR3, the DNA is TGTGCCAGCAGCCCCGAGGCTGGACTAGCGTCCGGGGAGCTGTTTTTT. The encoded protein is CASSPEAGLASGELFF.

This clonotype was counted only a few times. The chain couples TRBV20-1 to TRBJ1-5; D not resolved. Germline CDR1 reads DFQATT; CDR2 reads SNEGSKA (reference sequence). The CDR3 has 12 amino acids. Trimming shortened V by 5 bases and J by 4 bases, and 9 bases separated the two germline ends. DNA for the CDR3: TGCAGTGCTGGGCGCCAAAATCAGCCCCAGCATTTT. Translated: CSAGRQNQPQHF.

V gene TRBV9 combines with J gene TRBJ1-1; D may be TRBD1 (6 bases). From germline, CDR1 is SGDLS and CDR2 YYNGEE. Between the trimmed V and J ends, which lost 0 bases and 5 bases, there was a span of 20 bases. The CDR3 covers 17 residues. CDR3 sequence (DNA): TGTGCCAGCAGCGTAGATCGGATGGAGGGGGGAAAGACTGAAGCTTTCTTT. Translated: CASSVDRMEGGKTEAFF. The whole variable domain, filled in from reference TRBV9 and TRBJ1-1, reads DSGVTQTPKHLITATGQRVTLRCSPRSGDLSVYWYQQSLDQGLQFLIQYYNGEERAKGNILERFSAQQFPDLHSELNLSSLELGDSALYFCASSVDRMEGGKTEAFFGQGTRLTVV.

In its sample, this clonotype was seen many times. The J gene is TRBJ2-7, the V gene TRBV4-2; the match to TRBD2 covers 7 bases. Germline CDR1 LGHNA, CDR2 YNFKEQ. V lost 0 bases, J lost 1 base, and 3 bases stayed unmatched. The CDR3 contains 15 residues. CDR3 in amino acids: CASSQENSGSYEQYF. Here the CDR3 DNA reads TGTGCCAGCAGCCAAGAGAATAGCGGGTCCTACGAGCAGTACTTC.

This clonotype was observed a few times. The chain links TRBV10-2 to TRBJ2-2, with unresolved D. CDR1 and CDR2 from the germline V gene are WSHSY and SAAADI. The ends were cut back, 6 bases at V and 0 bases at J, with 8 bases in the middle. The CDR3 spans 14 residues. As DNA, the CDR3 is TGCGCCAGCAGCAGGTTCGCGAACACCGGGGAGCTGTTTTTT. Translation gives CASSRFANTGELFF.